Here is one TCR beta chain with its context. These data belong to a study of beta chain features in type 1 diabetes. The CDR3 is 18 amino acids. Germline CDR1 and CDR2: PRHDT and FYEKMQ (reference sequence). Trimming removed 10 bases from V and 0 bases from J; junction bases left unmatched: 13. Expressed TCRB transcripts were sequenced because the entire RNA isolate underwent reverse transcription. The table came from immunoSEQ multiplex PCR; TCRdb's copy has only in-frame clones and leaves some out. The table has a few hundred thousand clones, around 26% seen once. V usage is TRBV13 and J usage is TRBJ2-2; TRBD2 agrees at 11 bases. This receptor was identified in a man in his thirties or forties in good health. What was sequenced was central memory CD4+ T cells from blood. The CDR3 loop reads CATPRVSSGGSNTGELFF. As DNA, the CDR3 is TGTGCCACCCCCCGGGTATCTAGCGGGGGGTCGAACACCGGGGAGCTGTTTTTT.